The sequence of this T cell receptor beta chain was determined in a study of early T cells in non-severe SARS-CoV-2 infection. Trimming took off 3 bases at V and 0 bases at J, with 12 bases between the two ends. Germline-derived CDR1 and CDR2 are GTSNPN and SVGIG (reference sequence). This CDR3 is 16 amino acids long. The sample holds a few counts of this clonotype. The protocol attached unique molecular identifiers to individual cDNA molecules. TCRdb used MiXCR to reprocess the 5' RACE reads, holding one entry per CDR3 protein. The sample contains roughly 51,000 distinct CDR3 sequences, less than 7.5% of which appear only once.

The rearrangement joins TRBV30 to TRBJ1-6; no reliable D call. This specimen was whole blood, taken at baseline. This TCR was recovered from an adult who was a healthcare worker with PCR-confirmed SARS-CoV-2 infection or an uninfected control (not recorded which). This CDR3 reads CAWSDKSSSYNSPLHF. Written as DNA, the CDR3 is TGTGCCTGGAGCGACAAGAGCAGCTCCTATAATTCACCCCTCCACTTT.